Below, one TCR beta chain is given with its context. No antigen is known for it. The data were obtained in a study of T cell responses to AZD1222 COVID-19 vaccine. Regarding the study as a whole: White British people made up most donors, females outnumbered males, and clonal diversity was possibly underestimated. The study reported that nearly half of spike-specific TCRs target unmutated variant regions. Baseline seropositives among AZD1222 recipients totaled only five to seven.

The CDR3 spans 14 residues. Trimming took 0 bases from V and 0 from J, leaving 2 bases between them. The germline V gene encodes CDR1 LGHNA and CDR2 YNFKEQ. Repertoires were generated with immunoSEQ multiplex PCR, while TCRdb's copy carries only in-frame clones and drops some. The sample has about 50,000 clones; 70% to 90% are singletons. Sequencing was performed on peripheral blood, taken on day 0 of AZD1222 vaccination. This chain uses TRBV4-2 with TRBJ1-4; D is undetermined. The sequence derives from an adult in good health. CDR3 sequence reads: CASSQDATNEKLFF. As DNA, the CDR3 is TGTGCCAGCAGCCAAGATGCAACTAATGAAAAACTGTTTTTT.